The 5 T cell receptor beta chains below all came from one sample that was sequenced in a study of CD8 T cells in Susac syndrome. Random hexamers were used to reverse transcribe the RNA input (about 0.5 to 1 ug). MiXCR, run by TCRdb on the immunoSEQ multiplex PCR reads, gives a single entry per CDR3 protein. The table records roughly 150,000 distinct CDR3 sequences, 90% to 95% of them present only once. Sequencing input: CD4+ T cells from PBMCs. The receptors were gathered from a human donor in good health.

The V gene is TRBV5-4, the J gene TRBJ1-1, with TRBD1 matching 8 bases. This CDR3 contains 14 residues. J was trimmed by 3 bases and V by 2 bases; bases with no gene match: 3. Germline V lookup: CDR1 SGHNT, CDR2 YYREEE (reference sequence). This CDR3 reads CASSFDRGDTEAFF. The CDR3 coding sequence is TGTGCCAGCAGCTTCGACAGGGGTGACACTGAAGCTTTCTTT.

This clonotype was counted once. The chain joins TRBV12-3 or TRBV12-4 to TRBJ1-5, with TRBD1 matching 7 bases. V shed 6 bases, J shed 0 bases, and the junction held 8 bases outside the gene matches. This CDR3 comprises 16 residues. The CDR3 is CASRSGQAYSNQPQHF. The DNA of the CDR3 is TGTGCCAGCAGATCAGGACAGGCCTATAGCAATCAGCCCCAGCATTTT.

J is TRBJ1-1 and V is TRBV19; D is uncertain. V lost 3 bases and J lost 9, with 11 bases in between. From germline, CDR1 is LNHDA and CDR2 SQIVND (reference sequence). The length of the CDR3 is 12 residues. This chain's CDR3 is CASSIGNSKAFF. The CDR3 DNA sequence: TGTGCCAGTAGTATTGGGAACAGTAAAGCTTTCTTT.

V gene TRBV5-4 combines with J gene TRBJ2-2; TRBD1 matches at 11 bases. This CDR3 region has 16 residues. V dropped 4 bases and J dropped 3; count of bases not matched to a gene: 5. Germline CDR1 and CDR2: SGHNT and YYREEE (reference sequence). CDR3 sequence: CASSPRDRGDTGELFF. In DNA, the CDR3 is TGTGCCAGCAGCCCCCGGGACAGGGGGGACACCGGGGAGCTGTTTTTT.

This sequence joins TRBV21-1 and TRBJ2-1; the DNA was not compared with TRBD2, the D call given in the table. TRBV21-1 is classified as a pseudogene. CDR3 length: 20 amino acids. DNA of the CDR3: TGTGCCAGCAGCAACGATGGCCCCGAAGGCGGACTAGCGGCATACAATGAGCAGTTCTTC. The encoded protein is CASSNDGPEGGLAAYNEQFF.